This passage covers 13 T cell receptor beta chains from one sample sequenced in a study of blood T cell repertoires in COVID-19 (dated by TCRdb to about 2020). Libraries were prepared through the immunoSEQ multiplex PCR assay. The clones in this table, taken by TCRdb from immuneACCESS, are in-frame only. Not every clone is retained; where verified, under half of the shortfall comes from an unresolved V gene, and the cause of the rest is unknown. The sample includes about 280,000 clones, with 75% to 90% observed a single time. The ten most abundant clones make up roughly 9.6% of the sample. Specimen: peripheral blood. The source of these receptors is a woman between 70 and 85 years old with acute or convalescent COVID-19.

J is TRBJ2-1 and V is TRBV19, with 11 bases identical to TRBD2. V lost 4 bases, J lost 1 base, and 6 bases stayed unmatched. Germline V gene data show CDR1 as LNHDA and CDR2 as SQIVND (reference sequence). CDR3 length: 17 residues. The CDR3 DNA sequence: TGTGCCAGTAGTAGTGCCGTAGCGGGGGGGTCCTACAATGAGCAGTTCTTC. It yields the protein CASSSAVAGGSYNEQFF.

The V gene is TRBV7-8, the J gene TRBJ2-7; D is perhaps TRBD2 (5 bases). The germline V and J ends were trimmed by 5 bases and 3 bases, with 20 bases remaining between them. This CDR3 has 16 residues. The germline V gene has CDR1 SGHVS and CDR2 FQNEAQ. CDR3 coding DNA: TGTGCCAGCAGCCCCCCCCGGCGGGCGTCCGGCTACGAGCAGTACTTC. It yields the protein CASSPPRRASGYEQYF.

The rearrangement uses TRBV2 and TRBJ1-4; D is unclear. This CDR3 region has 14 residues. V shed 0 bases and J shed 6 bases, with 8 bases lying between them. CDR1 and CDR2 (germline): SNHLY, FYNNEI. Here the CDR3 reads CASSEALRDEKLFF. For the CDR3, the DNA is TGTGCCAGCAGTGAAGCGCTTCGGGATGAAAAACTGTTTTTT.

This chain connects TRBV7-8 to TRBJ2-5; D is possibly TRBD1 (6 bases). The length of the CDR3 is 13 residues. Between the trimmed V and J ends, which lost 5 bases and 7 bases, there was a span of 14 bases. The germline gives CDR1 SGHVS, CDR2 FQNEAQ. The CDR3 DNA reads TGTGCCAGCAGCCAGGGGTTTGTCGGGACCCAGTACTTC. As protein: CASSQGFVGTQYF.

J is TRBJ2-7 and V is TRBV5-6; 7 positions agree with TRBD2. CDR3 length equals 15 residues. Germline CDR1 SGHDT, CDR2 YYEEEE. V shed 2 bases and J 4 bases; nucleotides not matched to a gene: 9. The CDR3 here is CASSFGRGGGYEQYF. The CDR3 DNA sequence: TGTGCCAGCAGCTTTGGTCGCGGGGGAGGTTACGAGCAGTACTTC.

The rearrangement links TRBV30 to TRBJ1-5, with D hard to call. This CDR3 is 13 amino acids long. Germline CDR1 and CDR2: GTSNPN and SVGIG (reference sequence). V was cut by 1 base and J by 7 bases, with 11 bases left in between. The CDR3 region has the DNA TGTGCCTGGAGTGACAGCTCCGTGCAGCCCCAGCATTTT. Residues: CAWSDSSVQPQHF. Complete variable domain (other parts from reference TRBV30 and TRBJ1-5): SQTIHQWPATLVQPVGSPLSLECTVEGTSNPNLYWYRQAAGRGLQLLFYSVGIGQISSEVPQNLSASRPQDRQFILSSKKLLLSDSGFYLCAWSDSSVQPQHFGDGTRLSIL.

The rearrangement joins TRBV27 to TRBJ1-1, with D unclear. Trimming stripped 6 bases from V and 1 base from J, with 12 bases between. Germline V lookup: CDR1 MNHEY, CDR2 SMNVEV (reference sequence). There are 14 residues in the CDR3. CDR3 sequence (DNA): TGTGCCAGCAGGGAGGGCGGGAGGAACACTGAAGCTTTCTTT. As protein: CASREGGRNTEAFF.

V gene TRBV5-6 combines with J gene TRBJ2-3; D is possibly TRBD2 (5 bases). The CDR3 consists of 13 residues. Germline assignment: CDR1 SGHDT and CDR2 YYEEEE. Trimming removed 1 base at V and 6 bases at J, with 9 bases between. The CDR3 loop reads CASSLRRRDTQYF. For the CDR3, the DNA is TGTGCCAGCAGCTTGCGGAGGAGGGATACGCAGTATTTT.

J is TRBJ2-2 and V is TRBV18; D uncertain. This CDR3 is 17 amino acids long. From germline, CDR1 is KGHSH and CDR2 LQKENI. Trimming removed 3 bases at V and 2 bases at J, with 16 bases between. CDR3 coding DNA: TGTGCCAGCTCACCGCGTGAATCGAGGATTAACACCGGGGAGCTGTTTTTT. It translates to CASSPRESRINTGELFF.

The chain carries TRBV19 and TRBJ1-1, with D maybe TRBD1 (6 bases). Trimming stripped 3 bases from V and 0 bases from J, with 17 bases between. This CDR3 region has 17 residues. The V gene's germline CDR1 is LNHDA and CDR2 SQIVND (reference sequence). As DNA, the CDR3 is TGTGCCAGTAGTATGGTCGCAGGGGCATCGGTGAACACTGAAGCTTTCTTT. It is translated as CASSMVAGASVNTEAFF.

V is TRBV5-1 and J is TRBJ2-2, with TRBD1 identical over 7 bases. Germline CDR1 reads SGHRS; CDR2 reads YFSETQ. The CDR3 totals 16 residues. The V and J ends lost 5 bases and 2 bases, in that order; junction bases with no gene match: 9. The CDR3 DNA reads TGCGCCAGCAGACCCCCGGGACAGCAAAACACCGGGGAGCTGTTTTTT. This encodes CASRPPGQQNTGELFF.

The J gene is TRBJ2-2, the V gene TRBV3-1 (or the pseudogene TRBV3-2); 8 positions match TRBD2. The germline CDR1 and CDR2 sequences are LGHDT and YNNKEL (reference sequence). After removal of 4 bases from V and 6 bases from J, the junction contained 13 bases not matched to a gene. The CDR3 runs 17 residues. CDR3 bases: TGTGCCAGCAGCCTCCCGGCCGGGGGGGATGGGTCCGGGGAGCTGTTTTTT. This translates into CASSLPAGGDGSGELFF.

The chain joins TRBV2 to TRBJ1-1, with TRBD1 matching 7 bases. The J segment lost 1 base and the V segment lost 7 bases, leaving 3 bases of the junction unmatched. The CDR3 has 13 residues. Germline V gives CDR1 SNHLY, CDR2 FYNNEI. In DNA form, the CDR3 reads TGTGCCAGCACCCGACAGGGGAACACTGAAGCTTTCTTT. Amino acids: CASTRQGNTEAFF.